This T cell receptor (beta chain) was found in a study of T cell repertoires in cytomegalovirus infection. Looking at the study overall: Based on public TCR beta signatures, there were indications of CMV infection and of a matching HLA type.

CDR1 is KGHDR and CDR2 is SFDVKD in the germline V gene. The CDR3 extends over 19 amino acids. The V gene lost 3 bases and the J gene lost 4 bases, with 26 bases spanning the gap. General study findings and limits: Carriers of CMV and the relevant HLA type were discriminated by public TCR beta frequency. Across the ex vivo response, the dominant clonotypes were HLA-C-restricted CMV-specific TCR beta clonotypes.

MiXCR, run by TCRdb on the reads, gives a single entry per CDR3 protein. In the table there are about 450,000 distinct CDR3 sequences, about 33% of which are singletons. On this clonotype itself: Its matching antigen is unknown. As the CDR3 is not closed by the conserved phenylalanine or tryptophan, this likely results from a read error.

V is TRBV24-1 and J is TRBJ1-2, with D possibly TRBD1 on 5 matching bases. Sequencing was done on a sample of PBMCs. This sequence originates from a human donor in good health (CMV status not recorded). Some clones in this sample may be carry-over from other donors' samples. The CDR3 here is CATSDNKATGTDIPYGYTL. The CDR3 nucleotides read TGTGCCACCAGTGATAACAAAGCGACCGGGACGGATATCCCCTATGGCTACACCTTA.